This T cell receptor (beta chain) was captured in a study of radiotherapy plus CTLA-4 blockade in lung cancer. The germline V gene encodes CDR1 SGHAT and CDR2 FQNNGV. CDR3 length: 13 residues. Germline trimming cut 6 bases from V and 8 bases from J; bases unmatched to any gene: 7. Worth noting for this clone: The antigen is undetermined.

Study-wide findings and caveats: Reported findings show early blood T cell clone dynamics, with interferon-beta, best predicted response. In blood, after radiotherapy plus ipilimumab, tumor-derived TCR clones expanded.

Libraries were prepared by immunoSEQ multiplex PCR; TCRdb keeps only in-frame clonotypes and omits some of them. The sample carries about 60,000 clones, around 80% recorded once. The rearrangement links TRBV11-2 to TRBJ2-1, with 7 bases lining up with TRBD1. This TCR was sampled from a human donor with non-small cell lung cancer who had a partial response to radiotherapy plus ipilimumab. The material sequenced was peripheral blood, taken from a patient treated with radiotherapy plus ipilimumab. Written as DNA, the CDR3 is TGTGCCAGCAGTTCGGACAGGCTCCATGAGCAGTTCTTC. Its protein is CASSSDRLHEQFF.